The 14 T cell receptor beta chains reported below all come from one sample, sequenced in a study of blood T cell repertoires in COVID-19. Measured with immunoSEQ multiplex PCR; TCRdb has only the in-frame clones, and not every one. The table records about 44,000 clones, approximately 81% of them present only once. Sequencing was performed on peripheral blood. These receptors were obtained from a woman in her 70s with acute or convalescent COVID-19.

The rearrangement links TRBV3-1 (or the pseudogene TRBV3-2) to TRBJ1-2, with no clear D. This CDR3 is built from 11 residues. Trimming removed 4 bases at V and 6 bases at J, with 6 bases between. The germline V gene has CDR1 LGHDT and CDR2 YNNKEL (reference sequence). The chain's CDR3 is CASSRLNGYTF. Here the CDR3 DNA reads TGTGCCAGCAGCCGGCTCAATGGCTACACCTTC.

V usage is TRBV19 and J usage is TRBJ2-1, with 14 bases fitting TRBD2. V was clipped by 4 bases and J by 8 bases; unmatched bases: 7. Germline loops: CDR1 LNHDA, CDR2 SQIVND (reference sequence). The CDR3 has 16 amino acids. CDR3 amino acids: CASSRTSGRPQDEQFF. The CDR3 DNA sequence: TGTGCCAGTAGTAGGACTAGCGGGAGGCCCCAGGATGAGCAGTTCTTC.

V is TRBV2 and J is TRBJ2-4, with 10 positions matching TRBD1. J gave up 6 bases and V 7 bases, and 9 bases lay outside the gene matches. CDR1 is SNHLY and CDR2 is FYNNEI in the germline V gene. This CDR3 is 15 amino acids long. The CDR3 DNA is TGTGCCAGCAAGAGTACGGGACAGGGGATAAACATTCAGTACTTC. Translated: CASKSTGQGINIQYF.

The chain joins TRBV11-1 to TRBJ2-7; a possible D gene is TRBD1 (6 bases). The V gene's germline CDR1 is SGHAT and CDR2 FQDESV (reference sequence). This CDR3 has 12 residues. The ends were cut back, 5 bases at V and 5 bases at J, with 10 bases in the middle. The CDR3 reads CASSRTENEQYF. The CDR3 coding sequence is TGTGCCAGCAGCCGGACAGAAAACGAGCAGTACTTC.

The chain carries TRBV14 and TRBJ2-1; 11 nucleotides line up with TRBD2. CDR1 is SGHDN, CDR2 FVKESK, per germline. This CDR3 is built from 16 residues. V gave up 5 bases and J gave up 7 bases; unmatched junction bases: 10. This CDR3 reads CASSELAGAPRNEQFF. The CDR3 bases are TGTGCCAGCAGCGAACTAGCGGGAGCTCCGAGGAATGAGCAGTTCTTC.

This clone was found once. This chain links TRBV5-1 with TRBJ2-3; D remains ambiguous. V lost 0 bases to trimming and J lost 2 bases, with 13 bases between them. The germline CDR1 and CDR2 sequences are SGHRS and YFSETQ. This CDR3 is built from 16 residues. The CDR3 nucleotides are TGCGCCAGCAGCTTGGATGCGCCCACAGTCACAGATACGCAGTATTTT. Translated: CASSLDAPTVTDTQYF.

The J gene is TRBJ1-5, the V gene TRBV19; D is perhaps TRBD1 (5 bases). This CDR3 is 15 amino acids long. Germline CDR1 is LNHDA and CDR2 is SQIVND (reference sequence). Trimming stripped 9 bases from V and 1 base from J, with 16 bases between. CDR3 in amino acids: CASALGGVSNQPQHF. CDR3 bases: TGTGCCAGCGCACTGGGGGGGGTCAGCAATCAGCCCCAGCATTTT.

This chain uses TRBV7-8 with TRBJ1-1; D is unresolved. Germline CDR1 SGHVS, CDR2 FQNEAQ. This CDR3 is built from 14 residues. The V gene lost 3 bases and the J gene lost 6 bases, with 14 bases spanning the gap. The CDR3 is CASSFDSAWAEAFF. Here the CDR3 DNA reads TGTGCCAGCAGCTTTGACTCGGCATGGGCTGAAGCTTTCTTT. The whole variable domain, filled in from reference TRBV7-8 and TRBJ1-1, reads GAGVSQSPRYKVAKRGQDVALRCDPISGHVSLFWYQQALGQGPEFLTYFQNEAQLDKSGLPSDRFFAERPEGSVSTLKIQRTQQEDSAVYLCASSFDSAWAEAFFGQGTRLTVV.

The J gene is TRBJ2-7, the V gene TRBV6-4; D unresolved. V was clipped by 5 bases and J by 5 bases, with 13 bases between them. Germline loops: CDR1 MRHNA, CDR2 SNTAGT. This CDR3 has 13 amino acids. Written as DNA, the CDR3 is TGTGCCAGCAGTCACACGGTCGGAGACGAGCAGTACTTC. Its protein is CASSHTVGDEQYF.

The chain has TRBV3-1 (or the pseudogene TRBV3-2) and TRBJ2-1; 8 bases map to TRBD2. This CDR3 comprises 15 residues. The J segment lost 4 bases and the V segment lost 0 bases, leaving 2 bases of the junction unmatched. CDR1 and CDR2 (germline): LGHDT, YNNKEL (reference sequence). CDR3 nucleotide sequence: TGTGCCAGCAGCCAAGAGACTAGCGTGTACAATGAGCAGTTCTTC. This codes for CASSQETSVYNEQFF.

The genes are TRBV7-2 and TRBJ2-5; TRBD2 agrees at 7 bases. The CDR3 extends over 15 amino acids. V was pared by 2 bases and J by 5 bases, with 8 bases of the junction left unmatched. Germline V lookup: CDR1 SGHTA, CDR2 FQGNSA. As DNA, the CDR3 is TGTGCCAGCAGCTTAAGCGGGACCTGGGGGGAGACCCAGTACTTC. This codes for CASSLSGTWGETQYF. The full variable domain, rest sourced from reference TRBV7-2 and TRBJ2-5, is GAGVSQSPSNKVTEKGKDVELRCDPISGHTALYWYRQSLGQGLEFLIYFQGNSAPDKSGLPSDRFSAERTGGSVSTLTIQRTQQEDSAVYLCASSLSGTWGETQYFGPGTRLLVL.

The genes are TRBV12-3 or TRBV12-4 and TRBJ1-1, with D perhaps TRBD1 (6 bases). The CDR3 is made up of 12 amino acids. Trimming shortened V by 6 bases and J by 7 bases, and 12 bases separated the two germline ends. The CDR3 sequence is CASRRGGFEAFF. Written as DNA, the CDR3 is TGTGCCAGCAGAAGGGGGGGATTTGAAGCTTTCTTT.

The chain carries TRBV6-5 and TRBJ2-7; the D is unclear. Between the trimmed V and J ends, which lost 6 bases and 4 bases, there was a span of 7 bases. The CDR3 is made up of 11 amino acids. Germline V gene data show CDR1 as MNHEY and CDR2 as SVGAGI. The CDR3 coding sequence is TGTGCCAGCAGCAACTTTTACGAGCAGTACTTC. Its translation: CASSNFYEQYF.

Written as DNA, the CDR3 is TGTGCCAGCGGAAGCGGGAGTGGGGACAATGAGCAGTTCTTC. Protein product: CASGSGSGDNEQFF. The chain has TRBV4-2 and TRBJ2-1; 8 positions match TRBD2. Germline CDR1 reads LGHNA; CDR2 reads YNFKEQ. The CDR3 has 14 amino acids. Trimming at V came to 8 bases and at J to 5 bases, leaving 8 bases not matched to a gene.